The 24 T cell receptor beta chains listed next were all sequenced from one sample in a study of T-cell memory formation after mild COVID-19. TCRdb passed the 5' RACE reads through MiXCR, listing each CDR3 protein once. The profile shows 200,000 to 250,000 distinct CDR3 sequences, around 10% of them singletons. Sample: PBMCs or a T cell subset sorted from them (not recorded which). The receptor set was obtained from a young man who had mild COVID-19 (a few samples of this study predate the infection). Cell type and time point are not known.

The chain has TRBV29-1 and TRBJ2-5; 9 bases align to TRBD2. V was clipped by 3 bases and J by 2 bases; unmatched bases: 7. Looked up from germline, CDR1 is SQVTM and CDR2 is ANQGSEA. This CDR3 region has 15 residues. The CDR3 DNA sequence: TGCAGCGTTGAGCGGGGGGGCCGGGTACAAGAGACCCAGTACTTC. It codes for CSVERGGRVQETQYF.

The genes are TRBV7-2 and TRBJ2-3; 9 bases map to TRBD2. With 5 bases clipped from V and 5 bases from J, the junction kept 2 bases outside the gene matches. The CDR3 contains 13 residues. CDR1 and CDR2 from the germline V gene are SGHTA and FQGNSA. The CDR3 sequence is CASSRGRGDTQYF. CDR3 DNA: TGTGCCAGCAGCCGCGGGAGGGGAGATACGCAGTATTTT.

This chain uses TRBV6-1 with TRBJ1-4, with D hard to call. The CDR3 runs to 13 residues. Germline CDR1 is MNHNS and CDR2 is SASEGT. Between the trimmed V and J ends, which lost 5 bases and 2 bases, there was a span of 6 bases. The CDR3 DNA reads as TGTGCCAGCAGTTGGAGTACTAATGAAAAACTGTTTTTT. Translating gives CASSWSTNEKLFF.

The chain employs TRBV12-3 or TRBV12-4 and TRBJ2-5; D unclear. V lost 5 bases, J lost 0 bases, and 10 bases lay in between. This CDR3 has 14 amino acids. The CDR3 nucleotides read TGTGCCAGCAGTACCCTTCGGAACCAAGAGACCCAGTACTTC. This encodes CASSTLRNQETQYF.

The chain carries TRBV20-1 and TRBJ2-7; D is ambiguous. V lost 1 base to trimming and J lost 0 bases, with 10 bases between them. The CDR3 sequence is 14 residues long. Germline V gene data show CDR1 as DFQATT and CDR2 as SNEGSKA (reference sequence). CDR3: CSARVGQNSYEQYV. The CDR3, as DNA: TGCAGTGCTAGAGTCGGGCAGAACTCCTACGAGCAGTACGTC.

This clonotype was detected only a few times. The chain combines TRBV5-1 with TRBJ2-1, with 8 bases that match TRBD1. The CDR3 spans 16 residues. CDR1 and CDR2 (germline): SGHRS, YFSETQ. Trimming removed 0 bases from V and 8 bases from J; junction bases left unmatched: 10. DNA for the CDR3: TGCGCCAGCAGCTTGGGTCATGAGACAGGGGCTGATGAGCAGTTCTTC. Encoded protein: CASSLGHETGADEQFF.

The chain uses TRBV5-1 and TRBJ2-5, with D unresolved. V lost 4 bases and J 0 bases, leaving 13 bases between the germline ends. Germline V gene sequence: CDR1 SGHRS, CDR2 YFSETQ. The CDR3 spans 15 residues. The CDR3 region has the DNA TGCGCCAGCAGCCTTGGAAGCCTGAACCAAGAGACCCAGTACTTC. It codes for CASSLGSLNQETQYF.

This chain links TRBV20-1 with TRBJ1-2; D possibly corresponds to TRBD1 (5 bases). V was cut by 3 bases and J by 8 bases, with 13 bases left in between. There are 12 residues in the CDR3. Germline V gene lookup returns CDR1 DFQATT and CDR2 SNEGSKA (reference sequence). CDR3 DNA sequence: TGCAGTGCTAGCTCCCTCAGGGAGGGCTACACCTTC. Residues: CSASSLREGYTF.

This clonotype has more than one count but fewer than ten. The V and J genes are TRBV2 and TRBJ2-2; 7 nucleotides line up with TRBD2. This CDR3 is built from 15 residues. Looked up from germline, CDR1 is SNHLY and CDR2 is FYNNEI. Trimming cost V 6 bases and J 1 base; bases outside gene matches: 5. CDR3 amino acids: CASSTPGGNTGELFF. The CDR3 nucleotides read TGTGCCAGCAGCACACCGGGGGGGAACACCGGGGAGCTGTTTTTT.

This clonotype was counted only a few times. The chain has TRBV7-4 and TRBJ2-7; D gene unclear. Germline-derived CDR1 and CDR2 are SGHVT and SQSDAQ. V lost 5 bases, J lost 3 bases, and 8 bases lay in between. The CDR3 spans 12 residues. CDR3 residues: CASSPSYYEQYF. CDR3 nucleotide sequence: TGTGCCAGCAGCCCGTCCTACTACGAGCAGTACTTC.

The V and J genes are TRBV5-1 and TRBJ2-5; D may be TRBD1 (6 bases). Germline V gives CDR1 SGHRS, CDR2 YFSETQ. This CDR3 has 14 residues. Trimming removed 3 bases at V and 2 bases at J, with 11 bases between. CDR3 DNA: TGCGCCAGCAGCTCCCAGACAGGTCAAGAGACCCAGTACTTC. Its protein is CASSSQTGQETQYF.

This clonotype has at least ten counts. The rearrangement joins TRBV7-2 to TRBJ2-1; D gene uncertain. This CDR3 has 12 residues. Trimming shortened V by 2 bases and J by 10 bases, and 9 bases separated the two germline ends. The V gene's germline CDR1 is SGHTA and CDR2 FQGNSA. The CDR3 loop reads CASSLIVGEQFF. The DNA of the CDR3 is TGTGCCAGCAGCTTAATAGTCGGGGAGCAGTTCTTC.

This clonotype was counted ten times or more. The V gene is TRBV2, the J gene TRBJ2-1, with D unresolved. Trimming stripped 8 bases from V and 3 bases from J, with 5 bases between. The CDR3 runs to 11 residues. CDR1 and CDR2 from the germline V gene are SNHLY and FYNNEI. The CDR3 sequence: CASEYYNEQFF. The DNA of the CDR3 is TGTGCCAGCGAGTACTACAATGAGCAGTTCTTC.

This clonotype was detected a few times. V is TRBV19 and J is TRBJ2-1; D gene ambiguous. Germline V gives CDR1 LNHDA, CDR2 SQIVND (reference sequence). Between the trimmed V and J ends, which lost 5 bases and 3 bases, there was a span of 8 bases. This CDR3 is 13 amino acids long. Here the CDR3 reads CASSVTHYNEQFF. The CDR3 DNA is TGTGCCAGTAGTGTGACCCACTACAATGAGCAGTTCTTC.

This clonotype was picked up one time. One junction end does not reproduce the germline sequence, and a read error may be involved. The chain has TRBV6-5 and TRBJ1-1; D gene ambiguous. The CDR3 has 15 residues. Per germline, CDR1 MNHEY and CDR2 SVGAGI. CDR3 residues: CASSYSEGMNTEASF. The CDR3, as DNA: TGTGCCAGCAGTTACTCGGAAGGGATGAACACTGAAGCTTCCTTT.

The chain links TRBV20-1 to TRBJ1-2; no reliable D call. The germline V gene has CDR1 DFQATT and CDR2 SNEGSKA (reference sequence). V shed 2 bases and J shed 3 bases, with 4 bases lying between them. The CDR3 spans 11 residues. The CDR3: CSARYDYGYTF. CDR3 nucleotides: TGCAGTGCTAGATACGACTATGGCTACACCTTC.

A word on this clonotype: Germline is not matched at one junction end, which may reflect a read error. J is TRBJ2-7 and V is TRBV6-5, with 16 bases matching TRBD2. This CDR3 region has 15 residues. The germline gives CDR1 MNHEY, CDR2 SVGAGI. The CDR3 DNA sequence: TGTGCCAGCAGTTCTTCCCCGGGACTAGCGGGGGGGCGGAACTTC. It translates to CASSSSPGLAGGRNF.

The sample holds a few counts of this clonotype. CDR3: CASSEGGPAYEQYV. The CDR3 nucleotides read TGTGCCAGCAGTGAAGGGGGGCCCGCCTACGAGCAGTACGTC. The rearrangement uses TRBV6-1 and TRBJ2-7; the D gene is possibly TRBD1 (6 bases). Per the germline V gene, CDR1 is MNHNS and CDR2 is SASEGT. The V and J ends lost 1 base and 2 bases respectively, with 9 bases between them. This CDR3 has 14 residues.

This chain uses TRBV4-2 with TRBJ2-3; D is uncertain. Germline loops: CDR1 LGHNA, CDR2 YNFKEQ. Trimming shortened V by 0 bases and J by 2 bases, and 3 bases separated the two germline ends. CDR3 size: 13 residues. The CDR3 here is CASSQENTDTQYF. CDR3 sequence (DNA): TGTGCCAGCAGCCAAGAGAACACAGATACGCAGTATTTT.

The chain carries TRBV6-5 and TRBJ1-5; TRBD1 might be the D (6 bases). V was cut by 2 bases and J by 4 bases, with 12 bases left in between. Germline CDR1 reads MNHEY; CDR2 reads SVGAGI. The CDR3 consists of 15 residues. The CDR3 sequence: CASSYNRDGNQPQHF. The CDR3 DNA follows: TGTGCCAGCAGTTACAACAGGGATGGAAATCAGCCCCAGCATTTT.

This clonotype has a handful of counts. This rearrangement joins TRBV6-2 or TRBV6-3 to TRBJ2-3; 8 bases line up with TRBD2. Germline values: CDR1 MNHEY, CDR2 SVGEGT. Trimming removed 8 bases from V and 6 bases from J; junction bases left unmatched: 13. CDR3 length: 15 residues. Written as DNA, the CDR3 is TGTGCCAGCGGAGTGCCGGGGGGGGCCAGGGATACGCAGTATTTT. Translating it yields CASGVPGGARDTQYF.

This clonotype was detected only a few times. The chain couples TRBV19 to TRBJ1-2, with unresolved D. CDR1 is LNHDA and CDR2 is SQIVND in the germline V gene (reference sequence). V was clipped by 5 bases and J by 5 bases, with 18 bases between them. This CDR3 is 15 amino acids long. The CDR3 bases are TGTGCCAGTAGTTCTACCGTCCGGGCCAGTTATGGCTACACCTTC. Its translation is CASSSTVRASYGYTF.

On this clonotype: The junction departs from the called germline gene at one end, perhaps through a read error. The chain recombines TRBV29-1 with TRBJ2-3; no clear D. CDR3 length: 14 residues. Germline CDR1 and CDR2: SQVTM and ANQGSEA. In nucleotides, the CDR3 is TGCAGCCTTGAAAAGGAAGGACCCACAGATACGCAGTATTTT. This sequence encodes CSLEKEGPTDTQYF.

This clonotype has more than one count but fewer than ten. The chain uses TRBV12-3 or TRBV12-4 and TRBJ1-5; the match to TRBD1 covers 7 bases. V gave up 6 bases and J gave up 5 bases; unmatched junction bases: 7. The CDR3 has 14 residues. This CDR3 is CASRETGTHQPQHF. The CDR3 region has the DNA TGTGCCAGCAGAGAGACAGGGACTCATCAGCCCCAGCATTTT.